This entry is about one TCR beta chain. Patients of the Seattle cohort, enrolled during active infection, were followed longitudinally. The data stem from a study of blood T cell repertoires in COVID-19. Study-level background: Samples taken during acute and convalescent COVID-19 were collected in the United States, Italy and Spain.

Per the original data handling: From reference gene primer amplification, estimates of nucleated cell counts were derived. Profiling relied on immunoSEQ multiplex PCR, and the TCRdb table lists in-frame clones only, not all of them. V and J calls and clone size come straight from that table; D and trimming were deduced from the DNA. Among 200,000 to 250,000 clones listed, approximately 85% were seen once. V was clipped by 4 bases and J by 6 bases; unmatched bases: 11. Germline CDR1 and CDR2: SGDLS and YYNGEE. The CDR3 is made up of 15 amino acids. Input material: peripheral blood. This clonotype was sampled from a woman in her 70s with COVID-19, enrolled during active disease. The chain employs TRBV9 and TRBJ2-7, with TRBD1 matching over 9 bases. This CDR3 reads CASSLSPGQGFEQYF. DNA for the CDR3: TGTGCCAGCAGCCTGTCTCCGGGACAGGGATTCGAGCAGTACTTC.